The 10 T cell receptor beta chains listed next were all sequenced from one sample in a study of blood T cells in healthy people across ages. Using a J-beta primer mix together with a sample-barcoded 5' primer, a second PCR was run for roughly 7 to 12 cycles. TCRdb fed the 5' RACE reads into MiXCR, producing one record per CDR3 protein. Here the sample spans about 1.6 million distinct CDR3 sequences, around 35% being singletons. Sequencing used blood. The receptors were sampled from a woman younger than 45 in good health.

This clonotype was observed a handful of times. J is TRBJ1-1 and V is TRBV10-3, with a possible D match to TRBD1 (5 bases). CDR1 and CDR2 (germline): ENHRY, SYGVKD. The CDR3 spans 14 residues. Trimming removed 5 bases at V and 1 base at J, with 11 bases between. CDR3 amino acids: CAISPGQPNTEAFF. CDR3 in DNA: TGTGCCATCAGTCCAGGACAACCGAACACTGAAGCTTTCTTT.

This clonotype has only a few counts. The chain uses TRBV4-1 and TRBJ1-5; D not certain. Looked up from germline, CDR1 is MGHRA and CDR2 is YSYEKL. Trimming shortened V by 0 bases and J by 3 bases, and 12 bases separated the two germline ends. The CDR3 runs 16 residues. Here the CDR3 reads CASSQDRVAVNQPQHF. CDR3 coding DNA: TGCGCCAGCAGCCAAGATCGGGTGGCGGTCAATCAGCCCCAGCATTTT.

There are many counts of this clonotype. V and J are TRBV20-1 and TRBJ2-1; a weak D match, TRBD2 (6 bases). CDR1 is DFQATT and CDR2 is SNEGSKA in the germline V gene (reference sequence). Trimming cost V 3 bases and J 3 bases, with 15 bases left between them. This CDR3 spans 15 amino acids. The DNA of the CDR3 is TGCAGTGCTAGTTTGGCGGGGTGGGTCTACAATGAGCAGTTCTTC. Translated, it gives CSASLAGWVYNEQFF.

This clonotype appeared a single time. This chain uses TRBV20-1 with TRBJ1-4; 9 bases match TRBD1. This CDR3 has 13 residues. With V trimmed by 4 bases and J by 8 bases, 5 bases remained unmatched. CDR1 and CDR2 from the germline V gene are DFQATT and SNEGSKA (reference sequence). This CDR3 reads CSANRGRLEKLFF. CDR3 DNA sequence: TGCAGTGCTAACAGGGGGCGACTGGAAAAACTGTTTTTT.

V gene TRBV29-1 combines with J gene TRBJ2-4, with 9 bases aligning to TRBD2. From germline, CDR1 is SQVTM and CDR2 ANQGSEA. Unmatched junction bases numbered 11, after V lost 4 bases and J lost 13 bases. The CDR3 is made up of 13 amino acids. CDR3 DNA: TGCAGCGTTGCTGCGGGGGGGCCCTACGTGCAGTACTTC. Translating gives CSVAAGGPYVQYF.

In its sample, this clonotype was seen many times. A junction end diverges from the germline sequence, so it may reflect a read error. V and J are TRBV28 and TRBJ2-5; D gene ambiguous. The CDR3 loop spans 14 amino acids. The germline gives CDR1 MDHEN, CDR2 SYDVKM. The chain's CDR3 is CASSSLAGQETQYF. CDR3 in DNA: TGCGCCAGCAGCTCCCTCGCAGGCCAAGAGACCCAGTACTTC.

This rearrangement joins TRBV18 to TRBJ2-3; no reliable D call. Deletions cut 6 bases from V and 4 bases from J, with 17 bases between. This CDR3 is 15 amino acids long. CDR1 KGHSH and CDR2 LQKENI come from the germline V gene. In DNA form, the CDR3 reads TGTGCCAGCTCCCGTGGTGGACGGAACGCAGATACGCAGTATTTT. As protein: CASSRGGRNADTQYF. The whole variable domain, filled in from reference TRBV18 and TRBJ2-3, reads NAGVMQNPRHLVRRRGQEARLRCSPMKGHSHVYWYRQLPEEGLKFMVYLQKENIIDESGMPKERFSAEFPKEGPSILRIQQVVRGDSAAYFCASSRGGRNADTQYFGPGTRLTVL.

This clonotype has a handful of counts. This chain links TRBV28 with TRBJ2-1; TRBD1 might be the D (5 bases). Germline V gives CDR1 MDHEN, CDR2 SYDVKM. The CDR3 contains 13 residues. V shed 6 bases and J shed 10 bases, with 16 bases lying between them. The CDR3 sequence: CASRWQGNREQFF. CDR3 coding DNA: TGTGCCAGCAGGTGGCAGGGCAACAGGGAGCAGTTCTTC.

The V call is TRBV25-1, the J call TRBJ1-4; no reliable D call. The germline gives CDR1 MGHDK, CDR2 SYGVNS. Trimming pared 4 bases from V and 5 bases from J, leaving 14 bases between. This CDR3 comprises 15 residues. DNA of the CDR3: TGTGCCAGCAGTGTGGGAAGACAAGAAAATGAAAAACTGTTTTTT. As protein: CASSVGRQENEKLFF.

This clonotype was counted at least ten times. The chain uses TRBV10-3 and TRBJ2-1; 11 nucleotides match TRBD2. The CDR3 loop spans 13 amino acids. V dropped 11 bases and J dropped 6; count of bases not matched to a gene: 6. Germline V gene sequence: CDR1 ENHRY, CDR2 SYGVKD. As DNA, the CDR3 is TGTGCCGTCGGACTAGCGGGTGCCAATGAGCAGTTCTTC. It is translated as CAVGLAGANEQFF.